This T cell receptor beta chain derives from a study of blood T cell repertoires in COVID-19. In the authors' methods: Reference gene primer amplification gave nucleated cell count estimates. TCRdb's table, derived via immunoSEQ multiplex PCR, lists solely in-frame clones and lacks some. V and J calls and clone size are those listed in that table; D and trimming were worked out from the DNA. Among tens of thousands of clones listed, around 87% were seen once. Germline V gene lookup returns CDR1 GTSNPN and CDR2 SVGIG (reference sequence). The CDR3 runs to 16 residues. After removal of 0 bases from V and 0 bases from J, the junction contained 1 base not matched to a gene.

The clonotype comes from a human donor with acute or convalescent COVID-19. The donor label of this sample is uncertain. The chain couples TRBV30 to TRBJ1-4; 10 bases are a match to TRBD1. Sequenced input: peripheral blood. CDR3 protein: CAWSVGQGSTNEKLFF. The CDR3, as DNA: TGTGCCTGGAGTGTGGGACAGGGGTCAACTAATGAAAAACTGTTTTTT.